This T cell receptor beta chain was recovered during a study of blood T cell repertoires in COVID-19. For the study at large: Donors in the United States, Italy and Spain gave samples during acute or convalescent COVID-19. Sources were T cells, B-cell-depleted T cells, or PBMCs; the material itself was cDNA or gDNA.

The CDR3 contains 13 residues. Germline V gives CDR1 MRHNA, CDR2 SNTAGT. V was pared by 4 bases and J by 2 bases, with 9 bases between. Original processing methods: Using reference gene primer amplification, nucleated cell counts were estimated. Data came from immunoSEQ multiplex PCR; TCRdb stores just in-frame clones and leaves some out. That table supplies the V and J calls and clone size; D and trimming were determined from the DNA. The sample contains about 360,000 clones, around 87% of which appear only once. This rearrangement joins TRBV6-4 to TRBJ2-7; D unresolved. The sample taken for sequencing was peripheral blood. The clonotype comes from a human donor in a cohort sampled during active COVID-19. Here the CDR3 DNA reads TGTGCCAGCAGTGCCCCAGGAACCTACGAGCAGTACTTC. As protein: CASSAPGTYEQYF.